A single sample gave rise to the 25 T cell receptor beta chains below, sequenced in a study of read filtering for tumor transcriptome and immune sequencing. Molecular barcoded adaptors covering alpha/delta and beta/gamma chains were used on about 390 ng RNA. TCRdb passed the reads through MiXCR, listing each CDR3 protein once. The top ten hold 11% of the sample, which has about 130,000 distinct CDR3 sequences, about an eighth seen once. The sequenced sample consisted of a population of CD138-negative cells sorted from bone marrow. Every receptor here comes from a donor at least 40 years old with multiple myeloma.

The chain couples TRBV19 to TRBJ2-3, with D perhaps matching TRBD2 (6 bases). The CDR3 is 12 residues long. Germline V gene data show CDR1 as LNHDA and CDR2 as SQIVND (reference sequence). Trimming shortened V by 3 bases and J by 5 bases, and 6 bases separated the two germline ends. CDR3 in DNA: TGTGCCAGTAGTATGGGAGGAGATACGCAGTATTTT. Encoded protein: CASSMGGDTQYF.

The sample holds many counts of this clonotype. The chain couples TRBV29-1 to TRBJ2-2, with 7 bases fitting TRBD2. With 4 bases clipped from V and 4 bases from J, the junction kept 3 bases outside the gene matches. The CDR3 runs 13 residues. The V gene's germline CDR1 is SQVTM and CDR2 ANQGSEA. As DNA, the CDR3 is TGCAGCGTTGGGGAGGGTGGCACCGGGGAGCTGTTTTTT. Protein: CSVGEGGTGELFF.

Notes on this clonotype: An end of the junction differs from the germline gene, which may be a read error. The genes are TRBV2 and TRBJ2-3, with D uncertain. CDR1 is SNHLY, CDR2 FYNNEI, per germline. CDR3 length equals 11 residues. The CDR3 protein is CAGSPRDTQYF. In DNA form, the CDR3 reads TGTGCCGGCAGCCCACGAGATACGCAGTATTTT.

At least ten counts were recorded for this clonotype. V is TRBV14 and J is TRBJ2-6, with 10 bases aligning to TRBD1. Germline trimming cut 3 bases from V and 0 bases from J; bases unmatched to any gene: 8. This CDR3 spans 19 amino acids. From germline, CDR1 is SGHDN and CDR2 FVKESK. The CDR3 loop reads CASSHLPGQGLSGANVLTF. DNA of the CDR3: TGTGCCAGCAGCCACTTACCGGGACAGGGGCTCTCTGGGGCCAACGTCCTGACTTTC.

This clonotype showed up just a few times. This rearrangement joins TRBV18 to TRBJ1-1; 7 bases map to TRBD1. The CDR3 extends over 15 amino acids. The V gene's germline CDR1 is KGHSH and CDR2 LQKENI. Trimming at V came to 4 bases and at J to 0 bases, leaving 5 bases not matched to a gene. In DNA form, the CDR3 reads TGTGCCAGCTCACGGGACAGAAACATGAACACTGAAGCTTTCTTT. Translated: CASSRDRNMNTEAFF.

This clonotype was recorded many times. The chain uses TRBV12-3 or TRBV12-4 and TRBJ1-5, with 7 bases that match TRBD1. The CDR3 totals 13 residues. Unmatched junction bases numbered 4, after V lost 5 bases and J lost 6 bases. CDR3 nucleotide sequence: TGTGCCAGCAGTAAGACAGGGACTCAGCCCCAGCATTTT. Residues: CASSKTGTQPQHF.

Ten or more counts support this clonotype. The chain carries TRBV18 and TRBJ1-1; 9 bases match TRBD1. V trimming: 4 bases; J trimming: 7 bases; junction bases outside the gene matches: 1. Germline CDR1 is KGHSH and CDR2 is LQKENI. The CDR3 has 12 residues. In nucleotides, the CDR3 is TGTGCCAGCTCACGACAGGGGGATGAAGCTTTCTTT. Encoded protein: CASSRQGDEAFF. The complete variable domain, with remaining parts taken from reference TRBV18 and TRBJ1-1, reads NAGVMQNPRHLVRRRGQEARLRCSPMKGHSHVYWYRQLPEEGLKFMVYLQKENIIDESGMPKERFSAEFPKEGPSILRIQQVVRGDSAAYFCASSRQGDEAFFGQGTRLTVV.

This clonotype was found many times. The CDR3 reads CASSLGDLAPYEQYF. The CDR3 DNA reads as TGTGCCAGCAGCTTGGGCGACCTGGCACCCTACGAGCAGTACTTC. J is TRBJ2-7 and V is TRBV11-2; D is undetermined. The CDR3 extends over 15 amino acids. The V and J ends lost 3 bases and 2 bases respectively, with 14 bases between them. Germline V gene data show CDR1 as SGHAT and CDR2 as FQNNGV.

A remark on this clonotype: This may come from a read error, since a much larger clone is one base off. This rearrangement joins TRBV7-9 to TRBJ2-1, with D uncertain. The germline V gene encodes CDR1 SEHNR and CDR2 FQNEAQ (reference sequence). The CDR3 runs 13 residues. CDR3 in amino acids: CASGLDVENEQFF. In nucleotides, the CDR3 is TGTGCCAGCGGCTTAGATGTGGAAAATGAGCAGTTCTTC.

A few counts support this clonotype. Lacking the conserved final phenylalanine or tryptophan, this CDR3 likely reflects a read error. This chain uses TRBV7-2 with TRBJ1-5, with D maybe TRBD1 (5 bases). In germline, CDR1 is SGHTA, CDR2 FQGNSA. This CDR3 is 15 amino acids long. With 4 bases removed from V and 0 bases from J, the gap between germline ends came to 10 bases. The CDR3: CASSSEGYSNQPQHS. The DNA for the CDR3 is TGTGCCAGCAGCTCCGAGGGGTATAGCAATCAGCCCCAGCATTCT.

This clonotype was recorded at least ten times. This may stem from a read error, because a much larger clone lies one nucleotide away. V is TRBV28 and J is TRBJ2-1; 10 nucleotides agree with TRBD2. V trimming: 3 bases; J trimming: 9 bases; junction bases outside the gene matches: 11. Germline assignment: CDR1 MDHEN and CDR2 SYDVKM. The CDR3 extends over 16 amino acids. CDR3 sequence (DNA): TGTGCCAGCAGTTTGGGGGCAGCGGGAGGGCCTAGTGAGCAGTTCTTC. It specifies CASSLGAAGGPSEQFF.

This clonotype was seen many times. The chain joins TRBV29-1 to TRBJ1-2, with a possible D match to TRBD1 (6 bases). Trimming shortened V by 3 bases and J by 2 bases, and 10 bases separated the two germline ends. CDR1 is SQVTM and CDR2 is ANQGSEA in the germline V gene. The length of the CDR3 is 13 residues. The CDR3 DNA reads TGCAGCGTTGATGGGGGGCAGAACTATGGCTACACCTTC. Amino acids: CSVDGGQNYGYTF.

This clonotype was recorded at least ten times. The V call is TRBV28, the J call TRBJ2-1, with D possibly TRBD1 on 6 matching bases. The length of the CDR3 is 14 residues. Germline loops: CDR1 MDHEN, CDR2 SYDVKM. Deletions cut 4 bases from V and 5 bases from J, with 12 bases between. The CDR3 protein is CASSWGLRDNEQFF. CDR3 nucleotide sequence: TGTGCCAGCAGTTGGGGGCTCCGGGACAATGAGCAGTTCTTC. The full variable domain, its missing parts supplied by reference TRBV28 and TRBJ2-1, is DVKVTQSSRYLVKRTGEKVFLECVQDMDHENMFWYRQDPGLGLRLIYFSYDVKMKEKGDIPEGYSVSREKKERFSLILESASTNQTSMYLCASSWGLRDNEQFFGPGTRLTVL.

A word on this clonotype: The junction does not match germline at one end; this may be a read error. The chain joins TRBV6-4 to TRBJ2-2; D uncertain. This CDR3 has 13 residues. Germline V CDR1 and CDR2: MRHNA, SNTAGT. The DNA for the CDR3 is TGTGCCGGCAGTGTGGAAAACACCGGGGAGCTGTTTTTT. Encoded protein: CAGSVENTGELFF.

This clonotype was detected ten times or more. The chain has TRBV30 and TRBJ2-2; no clear D. Per germline, CDR1 GTSNPN and CDR2 SVGIG (reference sequence). There are 13 residues in the CDR3. Trimming took off 1 base at V and 7 bases at J, with 10 bases between the two ends. The CDR3 protein is CAWSDLGYGELFF. CDR3 in DNA: TGTGCCTGGAGTGATTTAGGGTACGGGGAGCTGTTTTTT.

This clonotype was counted ten times or more. This rearrangement joins TRBV29-1 to TRBJ2-2; D remains ambiguous. Germline V gene lookup returns CDR1 SQVTM and CDR2 ANQGSEA. CDR3 length equals 15 residues. V was pared by 6 bases and J by 4 bases, with 18 bases between. CDR3 in amino acids: CSVGDKRRLTGELFF. The CDR3 coding sequence is TGCAGCGTCGGAGATAAGCGTAGACTCACCGGGGAGCTGTTTTTT.

This clonotype was seen at least ten times. The chain carries TRBV27 and TRBJ2-1; possibly TRBD2 for D (5 bases). This CDR3 is 15 amino acids long. With 3 bases removed from V and 1 base from J, the gap between germline ends came to 10 bases. From germline, CDR1 is MNHEY and CDR2 SMNVEV (reference sequence). In DNA form, the CDR3 reads TGTGCCAGCAGTTTGATGGGGAGTTCCTACAATGAGCAGTTCTTC. It codes for CASSLMGSSYNEQFF.

This clonotype was picked up many times. This chain links TRBV29-1 with TRBJ1-5, with 7 bases aligning to TRBD1. The CDR3 length is 14 residues. V lost 5 bases and J lost 3; bases outside the gene matches: 7. Germline loops: CDR1 SQVTM, CDR2 ANQGSEA. The CDR3 spells CSVSRGQNNQPQHF. CDR3 in DNA: TGCAGCGTTTCAAGGGGACAGAACAATCAGCCCCAGCATTTT.

This clonotype was found many times. The rearrangement uses TRBV29-1 and TRBJ2-1; maybe TRBD1 (6 bases). V was clipped by 4 bases and J by 4 bases, with 11 bases between them. This CDR3 has 13 residues. Per germline, CDR1 SQVTM and CDR2 ANQGSEA. CDR3 loop: CSVGTDLYNEQFF. In DNA, the CDR3 is TGCAGCGTTGGGACAGACCTTTACAATGAGCAGTTCTTC.

Details on this clonotype: It may be a read error: a sequence one base away is much more abundant. For the CDR3, the DNA is TGTGCCAGCGGCGTAGCTCACCCAGAGACCCAGTACTTC. This gives the protein CASGVAHPETQYF. The rearrangement links TRBV9 to TRBJ2-5; D gene ambiguous. Germline V gene lookup returns CDR1 SGDLS and CDR2 YYNGEE. This CDR3 has 13 residues.

In this sample, this clonotype turned up many times. This chain joins TRBV2 and TRBJ2-5, with TRBD2 matching 8 bases. CDR1 is SNHLY, CDR2 FYNNEI, per germline. V gave up 4 bases and J gave up 4 bases; unmatched junction bases: 5. CDR3 length: 14 amino acids. The CDR3 region is CASSVPGRVETQYF. The DNA of the CDR3 is TGTGCCAGCAGTGTTCCCGGGAGGGTAGAGACCCAGTACTTC.

This clonotype was seen repeatedly, ten times or more. This chain connects TRBV9 to TRBJ2-7, with 9 bases lining up with TRBD1. The V gene's germline CDR1 is SGDLS and CDR2 YYNGEE. V shed 4 bases and J 6 bases; nucleotides not matched to a gene: 8. The CDR3 totals 14 residues. The DNA for the CDR3 is TGTGCCAGCAGCCCCGGGGGACAGGGTCGCGAGCAGTACTTC. Its translation is CASSPGGQGREQYF.

Points on this clonotype: A much larger clone lies one base from this, so it may be a read error. This CDR3 reads CSARDFSGGSYEQYF. As DNA, the CDR3 is TGCAGTGCTAGAGATTTTAGCGGAGGCTCCTACGAGCAGTACTTC. The chain uses TRBV20-1 and TRBJ2-7; the D gene is possibly TRBD2 (6 bases). In germline, CDR1 is DFQATT, CDR2 SNEGSKA (reference sequence). This CDR3 contains 15 residues. Trimming took 0 bases from V and 0 from J, leaving 12 bases between them.

This clonotype has a handful of counts. A far larger clone is off by one base, so a read error is likely. V and J are TRBV28 and TRBJ1-1; D is undetermined. The CDR3 consists of 11 residues. Germline loops: CDR1 MDHEN, CDR2 SYDVKM. The V gene lost 3 bases and the J gene lost 2 bases, with 1 base spanning the gap. The CDR3 spells CASSFNTEAFF. DNA for the CDR3: TGTGCCAGCAGTTTCAACACTGAAGCTTTCTTT.

Regarding this clonotype: A read error is likely, as this CDR3 ends without the conserved phenylalanine or tryptophan. The J gene is TRBJ2-5, the V gene TRBV5-1; maybe TRBD2 (5 bases). Trimming shortened V by 0 bases and J by 0 bases, and 6 bases separated the two germline ends. CDR1 is SGHRS, CDR2 YFSETQ, per germline. CDR3 size: 14 residues. DNA for the CDR3: TGCGCCAGCAGCTTGGTCGGGAACCAAGAGACCCAGTACTCC. As protein: CASSLVGNQETQYS.